This TCR beta chain originates from a study of molecular identifiers for immune sequencing clone quantification. General observations from the study: Among around 1 million naive cells, as was reported, spiked Jurkat TCR RNA from one cell was detectable.

Naive CD8 libraries used about 17,000 to 1,000,000 sorted cells and 10%, 30% or 50% RNA. Sorting isolated naive CD8 T cells as CD8+CD4-CCR7+CD45RA+ events. Bulk libraries came from a prior protocol with listed TCR primers. TCRdb redid the calling of the PCR reads with MiXCR, one entry per CDR3 protein. The sample consists of about 640,000 distinct CDR3 sequences, approximately 20% of them appearing once. CDR1 LGHDT and CDR2 YNNKEL come from the germline V gene (reference sequence). This CDR3 spans 16 amino acids. V gave up 2 bases and J gave up 5 bases, with 19 bases separating them. Notes on this clonotype: What it recognizes is unknown. Just one base apart from a much larger clone, this may be a read error.

This sequence was found in a human donor in good health. Some libraries in this study had Jurkat cell RNA spiked in. V is TRBV3-1 and J is TRBJ2-7; D gene uncertain. Sequencing input: naive CD8+ T cells from blood, with Jurkat cell RNA spiked in. Documented subset: FACS-sorted CD8+CD4-CCR7+CD45RA+ naive T cells. Here the CDR3 reads CASSQRLGRSRDEQYF. The DNA for the CDR3 is TGTGCCAGCAGCCAAAGGTTAGGCCGCAGTCGGGACGAGCAGTACTTC.